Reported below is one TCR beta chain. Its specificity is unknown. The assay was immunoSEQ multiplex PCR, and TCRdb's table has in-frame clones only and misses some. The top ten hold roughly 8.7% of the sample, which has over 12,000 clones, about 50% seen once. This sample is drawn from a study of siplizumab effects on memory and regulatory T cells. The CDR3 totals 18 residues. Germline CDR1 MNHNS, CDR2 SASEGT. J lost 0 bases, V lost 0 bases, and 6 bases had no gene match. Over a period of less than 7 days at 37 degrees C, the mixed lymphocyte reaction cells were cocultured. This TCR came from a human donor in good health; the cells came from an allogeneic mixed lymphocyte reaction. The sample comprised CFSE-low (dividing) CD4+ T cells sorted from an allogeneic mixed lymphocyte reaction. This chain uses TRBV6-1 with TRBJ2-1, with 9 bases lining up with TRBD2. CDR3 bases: TGTGCCAGCAGTGAAGCAGTAGCGGGGGTTAACTCCTACAATGAGCAGTTCTTC. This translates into CASSEAVAGVNSYNEQFF.